The source of this T cell receptor (beta chain) is a study of blood T cell repertoires in COVID-19. Clones were read by immunoSEQ multiplex PCR, and TCRdb kept only the in-frame ones, dropping some. The repertoire includes hundreds of thousands of clones, approximately 81% of them detected once, and around 1% sits in the top ten. This CDR3 comprises 13 residues. The V and J ends lost 6 bases and 8 bases respectively, with 16 bases between them. The chain uses TRBV12-3 or TRBV12-4 and TRBJ1-2, with a tentative D call TRBD1 (6 bases). Sequenced material: peripheral blood. The sequence came from a man aged 35 to 55 with acute or convalescent COVID-19. CDR3 sequence (DNA): TGTGCCAGCAGCCCCAGGGGCCGAGAAGGCTACACCTTC. This gives the protein CASSPRGREGYTF.